These 32 T cell receptor beta chains were all obtained from the same sample, sequenced in a study of cytomegalovirus exposure and HLA in healthy donors. PCR amplification relied on 60 Vbeta primers (plus 13 Jbeta primers). Here immunoSEQ multiplex PCR was the method, and the copy in TCRdb shows in-frame clones only, minus some. The sample carries roughly 100,000 clones, roughly four fifths recorded once. Sequenced input: PBMCs. These receptors were obtained from a man aged 55 to 70 in good health and CMV-seronegative.

This clone came up a few times. This chain connects TRBV30 to TRBJ1-6; 9 bases fit TRBD1. This CDR3 spans 14 amino acids. J gave up 8 bases and V 8 bases, and 10 bases lay outside the gene matches. Per the germline V gene, CDR1 is GTSNPN and CDR2 is SVGIG (reference sequence). CDR3 loop: CAATSGTGYSPLHF. CDR3 nucleotides: TGTGCCGCAACCTCCGGGACAGGGTATTCACCCCTCCACTTT.

This clone was observed a single time. The V gene is TRBV5-1, the J gene TRBJ2-3, with D perhaps matching TRBD1 (6 bases). The CDR3 contains 15 residues. Germline V CDR1 and CDR2: SGHRS, YFSETQ. Trimming left V 1 base short and J 3 bases short, with 12 bases between. The CDR3 DNA reads TGCGCCAGCAGCTTGATGGACACAGGGACAGATACGCAGTATTTT. Its protein is CASSLMDTGTDTQYF.

This chain connects TRBV6-1 to TRBJ2-7; TRBD1 aligns across 7 bases. In germline, CDR1 is MNHNS, CDR2 SASEGT. The V and J ends lost 7 bases and 2 bases, in that order; junction bases with no gene match: 8. This CDR3 comprises 14 residues. CDR3 loop: CASTNRGPPYEQYF. In DNA, the CDR3 is TGTGCCAGCACCAATAGGGGGCCTCCCTACGAGCAGTACTTC.

V and J are TRBV6-5 and TRBJ2-1, with 8 bases fitting TRBD2. The germline CDR1 and CDR2 sequences are MNHEY and SVGAGI. CDR3 length equals 14 residues. V shed 4 bases, J shed 4 bases, and the junction held 3 bases outside the gene matches. CDR3 protein: CASSFGGVYNEQFF. CDR3 sequence (DNA): TGTGCCAGCAGTTTCGGGGGGGTATACAATGAGCAGTTCTTC.

The chain combines TRBV4-2 with TRBJ2-1, with TRBD2 identical over 16 bases. The CDR3 is 16 residues long. V was clipped by 0 bases and J by 8 bases; unmatched bases: 1. CDR1 and CDR2 from the germline V gene are LGHNA and YNFKEQ. The CDR3 DNA reads as TGTGCCAGCAGCCAAGAGGGACTAGCGGGGGGGGATGAGCAGTTCTTC. Translated: CASSQEGLAGGDEQFF.

The chain recombines TRBV28 with TRBJ2-7; TRBD1 agrees at 9 bases. CDR1 and CDR2 (germline): MDHEN, SYDVKM. The CDR3 extends over 15 amino acids. V was clipped by 4 bases and J by 2 bases; unmatched bases: 6. The chain's CDR3 is CASSSGQGTPYEQYV. The CDR3 nucleotides read TGTGCCAGCAGTTCCGGACAGGGGACCCCCTACGAGCAGTACGTC.

V and J are TRBV18 and TRBJ1-1, with D possibly matching TRBD1 (6 bases). V lost 1 base and J 0 bases, leaving 18 bases between the germline ends. This CDR3 spans 18 amino acids. Germline lookup yields CDR1 KGHSH and CDR2 LQKENI. CDR3 DNA sequence: TGTGCCAGCTCACCACGCCCACCCCAGAGGGACATGAACACTGAAGCTTTCTTT. It yields the protein CASSPRPPQRDMNTEAFF.

CDR3 protein: CASSSGHPRETQYF. CDR3 DNA sequence: TGTGCCAGCAGCTCGGGACACCCAAGGGAGACCCAGTACTTC. J is TRBJ2-5 and V is TRBV7-8, with a weak D call TRBD1 (6 bases). Between the trimmed V and J ends, which lost 4 bases and 5 bases, there was a span of 14 bases. This CDR3 contains 14 residues. From germline, CDR1 is SGHVS and CDR2 FQNEAQ.

The CDR3 DNA reads TGTGCCAGCAGCTTAGACAGCTATGGCTACACCTTC. Translating gives CASSLDSYGYTF. The chain combines TRBV11-2 with TRBJ1-2, with D unresolved. The CDR3 length is 12 residues. Germline V gene sequence: CDR1 SGHAT, CDR2 FQNNGV. The V end lost 0 bases, the J end lost 4 bases, and 3 bases lay between the germline ends.

The rearrangement uses TRBV7-9 and TRBJ1-1; 9 bases agree with TRBD1. This CDR3 has 15 amino acids. Trimming removed 0 bases from V and 5 bases from J; junction bases left unmatched: 4. Germline V gene lookup returns CDR1 SEHNR and CDR2 FQNEAQ (reference sequence). The CDR3 region is CASSLAGQGRTEAFF. The CDR3 bases are TGTGCCAGCAGCTTAGCGGGACAGGGTCGGACTGAAGCTTTCTTT.

V is TRBV4-3 and J is TRBJ1-1; D uncertain. Trimming left V 4 bases short and J 1 base short, with 13 bases between. The CDR3 contains 15 residues. Germline V CDR1 and CDR2: LGHNA, YSLEER. This CDR3 is CASSRTSISNTEAFF. The CDR3 bases are TGCGCCAGCAGCCGTACTTCGATTTCGAACACTGAAGCTTTCTTT.

The chain employs TRBV6-5 and TRBJ2-2; 7 nucleotides line up with TRBD1. With 7 bases clipped from V and 2 bases from J, the junction kept 7 bases outside the gene matches. Germline CDR1 reads MNHEY; CDR2 reads SVGAGI. The CDR3 covers 15 residues. The CDR3 sequence: CASTSDRSNTGELFF. CDR3 nucleotides: TGTGCCAGCACCTCGGACAGGTCTAACACCGGGGAGCTGTTTTTT.

The V and J genes are TRBV9 and TRBJ2-3; 11 nucleotides match TRBD2. Germline CDR1 and CDR2: SGDLS and YYNGEE. V lost 0 bases, J lost 7 bases, and 4 bases stayed unmatched. CDR3 length equals 15 residues. CDR3: CASSVVAGGVNTQYF. The CDR3 region has the DNA TGTGCCAGCAGCGTAGTAGCGGGGGGGGTCAATACGCAGTATTTT.

The chain combines TRBV5-1 with TRBJ2-5; D is unresolved. V was pared by 0 bases and J by 1 base, with 7 bases between. Germline V CDR1 and CDR2: SGHRS, YFSETQ. CDR3 length: 14 amino acids. CDR3 residues: CASSLAGPQETQYF. CDR3 in DNA: TGCGCCAGCAGCTTGGCTGGGCCCCAAGAGACCCAGTACTTC.

The chain is built from TRBV7-3 and TRBJ2-7, with D unresolved. Looked up from germline, CDR1 is SGHTA and CDR2 is FQGTGA. The ends were cut back, 5 bases at V and 7 bases at J, with 15 bases in the middle. The CDR3 is 13 residues long. CDR3 sequence: CASSHTSNREQYF. The DNA for the CDR3 is TGTGCCAGCAGCCACACCTCCAACCGAGAGCAGTACTTC.

This clone was observed a single time. This chain joins TRBV4-1 and TRBJ1-2; 8 positions match TRBD1. The CDR3 consists of 14 residues. Looked up from germline, CDR1 is MGHRA and CDR2 is YSYEKL. Trimming cost V 2 bases and J 7 bases; bases outside gene matches: 6. CDR3 DNA sequence: TGCGCCAGCAGCCAATCGGACAGGGAGGCTGGCTACACCTTC. It specifies CASSQSDREAGYTF.

V usage is TRBV7-3 and J usage is TRBJ2-1, with TRBD2 matching over 14 bases. Trimming took 5 bases from V and 9 from J; bases not matched to a gene: 6. CDR1 is SGHTA and CDR2 is FQGTGA in the germline V gene. The CDR3 extends over 15 amino acids. CDR3 DNA: TGTGCCAGCAGCGTCGGTGGACTAGCGGGGGGTGAGCAGTTCTTC. This encodes CASSVGGLAGGEQFF.

V and J are TRBV19 and TRBJ2-2, with TRBD1 matching 10 bases. Trimming took 4 bases from V and 8 from J; bases not matched to a gene: 7. Per the germline V gene, CDR1 is LNHDA and CDR2 is SQIVND (reference sequence). CDR3 length: 15 residues. The CDR3 region has the DNA TGTGCCAGTAGTACCCCCGGGACAGGGGAGGGGGAGCTGTTTTTT. Amino acids: CASSTPGTGEGELFF.

V is TRBV5-1 and J is TRBJ1-4, with D possibly being TRBD1 (6 bases). Trimming pared 4 bases from V and 3 bases from J, leaving 19 bases between. Germline CDR1 SGHRS, CDR2 YFSETQ. This CDR3 is 17 amino acids long. The chain's CDR3 is CASSVLQGLGANEKLFF. The CDR3 region has the DNA TGCGCCAGCAGCGTCCTTCAGGGGCTCGGGGCTAATGAAAAACTGTTTTTT.

The chain combines TRBV7-9 with TRBJ2-7; 8 nucleotides line up with TRBD1. V was clipped by 2 bases and J by 6 bases; unmatched bases: 9. CDR3 length equals 15 residues. Germline lookup yields CDR1 SEHNR and CDR2 FQNEAQ (reference sequence). CDR3: CASSLMSQGASEQYF. DNA for the CDR3: TGTGCCAGCAGCTTAATGTCCCAGGGGGCAAGCGAGCAGTACTTC. The complete variable domain, with remaining parts taken from reference TRBV7-9 and TRBJ2-7, reads DTGVSQNPRHKITKRGQNVTFRCDPISEHNRLYWYRQTLGQGPEFLTYFQNEAQLEKSRLLSDRFSAERPKGSFSTLEIQRTEQGDSAMYLCASSLMSQGASEQYFGPGTRLTVT.

The genes are TRBV28 and TRBJ2-7, with D perhaps TRBD1 (5 bases). Germline CDR1 MDHEN, CDR2 SYDVKM. The CDR3 loop spans 12 amino acids. Trimming pared 3 bases from V and 8 bases from J, leaving 11 bases between. CDR3 loop: CASSFSGKKQYV. CDR3 bases: TGTGCCAGCAGTTTTTCAGGGAAGAAGCAGTACGTC.

This sequence joins TRBV5-8 and TRBJ2-6; D is unresolved. This CDR3 has 13 amino acids. The germline V gene encodes CDR1 SGHTS and CDR2 YDEGEE. CDR3 in DNA: TGTGCTTCAGCAGAGGCTGGGGCCAACGTCCTGACTTTC. Translated, it gives CASAEAGANVLTF. The complete variable domain, with remaining parts taken from reference TRBV5-8 and TRBJ2-6, reads EAGVTQSPTHLIKTRGQQATLRCSPISGHTSVYWYQQALGLGLQFLLWYDEGEERNRGNFPPRFSGRQFPNYSSELNVNALELEDSALYLCASAEAGANVLTFGAGSRLTVL.

The rearrangement uses TRBV5-1 and TRBJ2-5; tentative D call: TRBD1 (8 bases). The CDR3 consists of 13 residues. The V gene lost 3 bases and the J gene lost 5 bases, with 11 bases spanning the gap. CDR1 SGHRS and CDR2 YFSETQ come from the germline V gene. The CDR3, as DNA: TGCGCCAGCAGCTCACAGGGGGGGGAGACCCAGTACTTC. This gives the protein CASSSQGGETQYF.

V usage is TRBV30 and J usage is TRBJ1-6; a weak D match, TRBD1 (6 bases). In germline, CDR1 is GTSNPN, CDR2 SVGIG (reference sequence). V shed 0 bases and J shed 7 bases, with 22 bases lying between them. The CDR3 has 18 residues. The CDR3 coding sequence is TGTGCCTGGAGTGTAGGGGTAGTAACAGGGAGTGGGAATTCACCCCTCCACTTT. Translation gives CAWSVGVVTGSGNSPLHF.

This clone has only a few counts. The gene calls are TRBV30 and TRBJ2-3; 9 bases map to TRBD1. The J segment lost 1 base and the V segment lost 2 bases, leaving 7 bases of the junction unmatched. Looked up from germline, CDR1 is GTSNPN and CDR2 is SVGIG (reference sequence). This CDR3 has 16 residues. This chain's CDR3 is CAWSLPGQGRTDTQYF. The CDR3 DNA sequence: TGTGCCTGGAGTCTCCCGGGACAGGGCCGCACAGATACGCAGTATTTT.

This chain links TRBV6-6 with TRBJ2-5, with 8 nucleotides matching TRBD1. Gene TRBJ2-7 matches the end of the DNA better, so the J call may be wrong. The germline V gene encodes CDR1 MNHNY and CDR2 SVGAGI (reference sequence). The CDR3 runs to 15 residues. CDR3 sequence (DNA): TGTGCCAGCAGCCCACGAGACAGGGGCGGTTACGAGCAGTACTTC. Encoded protein: CASSPRDRGGYEQYF.

The chain joins TRBV7-9 to TRBJ1-1; TRBD1 matches at 7 bases. Germline CDR1 reads SEHNR; CDR2 reads FQNEAQ (reference sequence). The CDR3 consists of 16 residues. V lost 5 bases, J lost 0 bases, and 9 bases stayed unmatched. CDR3 sequence reads: CASSPHAQGMNTEAFF. The CDR3 DNA reads as TGTGCCAGCAGCCCGCACGCACAGGGGATGAACACTGAAGCTTTCTTT.

This clone was recorded a few times. The chain joins TRBV12-5 to TRBJ1-1; D may be TRBD1 (6 bases). This CDR3 has 14 residues. Germline CDR1 LGHNT, CDR2 FRNRAP. V gave up 7 bases and J gave up 0 bases, with 12 bases separating them. The CDR3 reads CASALDSMNTEAFF. The CDR3 DNA sequence: TGTGCTAGTGCCTTGGACAGCATGAACACTGAAGCTTTCTTT.

The chain joins TRBV28 to TRBJ1-5, with 8 bases identical to TRBD1. Germline V lookup: CDR1 MDHEN, CDR2 SYDVKM. J was trimmed by 2 bases and V by 6 bases; bases with no gene match: 6. The length of the CDR3 is 15 residues. The CDR3 reads CASRGGQAGNQPQHF. The CDR3 nucleotides read TGTGCCAGCAGGGGGGGACAGGCTGGCAATCAGCCCCAGCATTTT.

The chain links TRBV2 to TRBJ1-5; D gene ambiguous. Germline CDR1 is SNHLY and CDR2 is FYNNEI. With 6 bases removed from V and 0 bases from J, the gap between germline ends came to 12 bases. The CDR3 loop spans 15 amino acids. DNA for the CDR3: TGTGCCAGCAGCGAGGGCCAATATAGCAATCAGCCCCAGCATTTT. Protein: CASSEGQYSNQPQHF.

The chain carries TRBV7-9 and TRBJ2-7; the D gene is possibly TRBD1 (6 bases). Germline V gene sequence: CDR1 SEHNR, CDR2 FQNEAQ (reference sequence). CDR3 length equals 13 residues. V gave up 5 bases and J gave up 5 bases, with 13 bases separating them. In nucleotides, the CDR3 is TGTGCCAGCAGCCTTACAGGGAGCAACGAGCAGTACGTC. Translated: CASSLTGSNEQYV.

This clone occurred once. The rearrangement links TRBV5-1 to TRBJ2-1; 9 bases are shared with TRBD1. Germline trimming cut 4 bases from V and 1 base from J; bases unmatched to any gene: 3. CDR3 length: 15 residues. Germline V gives CDR1 SGHRS, CDR2 YFSETQ. CDR3 sequence: CASSPGQGSYNEQFF. The CDR3 DNA is TGCGCCAGCAGCCCTGGACAGGGGTCCTACAATGAGCAGTTCTTC.